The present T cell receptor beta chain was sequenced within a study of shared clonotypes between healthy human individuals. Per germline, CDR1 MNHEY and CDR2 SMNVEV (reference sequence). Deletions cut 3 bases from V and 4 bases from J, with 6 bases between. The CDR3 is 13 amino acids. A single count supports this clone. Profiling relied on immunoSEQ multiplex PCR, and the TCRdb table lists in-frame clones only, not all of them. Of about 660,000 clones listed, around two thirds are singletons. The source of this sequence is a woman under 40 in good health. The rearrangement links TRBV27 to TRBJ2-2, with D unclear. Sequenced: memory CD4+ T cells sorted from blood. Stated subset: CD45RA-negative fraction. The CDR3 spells CASSFSLTGELFF. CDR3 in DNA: TGTGCCAGCAGTTTTTCCCTCACCGGGGAGCTGTTTTTT.